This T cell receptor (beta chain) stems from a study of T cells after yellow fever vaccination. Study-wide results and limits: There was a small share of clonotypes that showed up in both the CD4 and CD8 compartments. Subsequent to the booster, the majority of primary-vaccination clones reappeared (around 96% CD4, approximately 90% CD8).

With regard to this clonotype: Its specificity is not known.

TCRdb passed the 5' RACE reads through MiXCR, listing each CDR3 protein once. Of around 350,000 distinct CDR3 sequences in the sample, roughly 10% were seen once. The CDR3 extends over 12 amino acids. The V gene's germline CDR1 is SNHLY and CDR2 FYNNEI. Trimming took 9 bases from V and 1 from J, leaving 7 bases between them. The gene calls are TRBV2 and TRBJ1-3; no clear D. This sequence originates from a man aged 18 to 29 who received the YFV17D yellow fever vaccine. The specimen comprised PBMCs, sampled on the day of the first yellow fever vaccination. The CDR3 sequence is CARWESGNTIYF. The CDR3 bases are TGTGCCAGATGGGAATCTGGAAACACCATATATTTT.